These T cell receptor beta chains were read from a single sample in a study of shared clonotypes between healthy human individuals. TCRdb's copy holds only in-frame clones and misses some; the assay was immunoSEQ multiplex PCR. The sample carries around 2.5 million clones, 93% recorded once. The sequenced sample consisted of naive CD4+ T cells from PBMCs. These receptors were collected from a man aged 18 to 35 in good health. Some clones in this sample may be carry-over from other donors' samples. The CDR3 runs from the conserved cysteine through the conserved F or W. Fields, in order: J gene, V gene, clone size, D gene, CDR3 protein, CDR3 DNA. D genes are given only for firm matches. Clone size is not always given. Where it is, it says once, few, many or a class for expanded clones.

J: TRBJ2-1; V: TRBV9; size: NA; D: NA; CDR3: CASSAKFGVSYNEQFF; DNA: TGTGCCAGCAGCGCAAAGTTCGGCGTCTCCTACAATGAGCAGTTCTTC
J: TRBJ2-1; V: TRBV7-2; size: NA; D: NA; CDR3: CASSLASGGPYNEQFF; DNA: TGTGCCAGCAGCTTAGCGTCTGGGGGGCCGTACAATGAGCAGTTCTTC
J: TRBJ2-7; V: TRBV10-2; size: NA; D: TRBD2; CDR3: CATKTWRELAPKQYF; DNA: TGCGCCACCAAGACTTGGCGGGAGTTGGCCCCCAAGCAGTACTTC
J: TRBJ1-4; V: TRBV7-9; size: NA; D: TRBD1; CDR3: CASSRTGFATNEKLFF; DNA: TGTGCCAGCAGCAGGACAGGTTTTGCAACTAATGAAAAACTGTTTTTT
J: TRBJ2-3; V: TRBV2; size: NA; D: NA; CDR3: CASSVSTDTQYF; DNA: TGTGCCAGCAGTGTCAGCACAGATACGCAGTATTTT
J: TRBJ2-5; V: TRBV29-1; size: NA; D: NA; CDR3: CSGQGWAETQYF; DNA: TGCAGCGGGCAGGGGTGGGCGGAGACCCAGTACTTC
J: TRBJ1-5; V: TRBV5-1; size: NA; D: NA; CDR3: CASSLAQAGRQPQHF; DNA: TGCGCCAGCAGCTTGGCCCAGGCAGGAAGGCAGCCCCAGCATTTT
J: TRBJ1-1; V: TRBV30; size: few; D: NA; CDR3: CAWNSLGSEAFF; DNA: TGTGCCTGGAATAGTCTGGGTTCTGAAGCTTTCTTT
J: TRBJ1-4; V: TRBV6-5; size: NA; D: TRBD1; CDR3: CASRTLGQGDEKLFF; DNA: TGTGCCAGCAGAACATTGGGACAGGGAGATGAAAAACTGTTTTTT
J: TRBJ2-7; V: TRBV20-1; size: NA; D: TRBD1; CDR3: CSGDRSYEQYF; DNA: TGCAGTGGGGACAGGTCCTACGAGCAGTACTTC
J: TRBJ2-7; V: TRBV7-2; size: NA; D: TRBD1; CDR3: CASSTAGGLSYEQYF; DNA: TGTGCCAGCAGCACCGCAGGGGGCCTCTCCTACGAGCAGTACTTC
J: TRBJ2-1; V: TRBV28; size: NA; D: TRBD2; CDR3: CASSLGGRAFYNEQFF; DNA: TGTGCCAGCAGTTTAGGCGGGAGGGCGTTCTACAATGAGCAGTTCTTC
J: TRBJ2-7; V: TRBV27; size: NA; D: TRBD1; CDR3: CASSLLSGTGRSEQYF; DNA: TGTGCCAGCAGTTTATTGTCGGGGACAGGGAGGAGCGAGCAGTACTTC
J: TRBJ2-7; V: TRBV6-1; size: NA; D: NA; CDR3: CASSGIGGYSYEQYF; DNA: TGTGCCAGCAGTGGCATCGGAGGCTACTCCTACGAGCAGTACTTC
J: TRBJ1-3; V: TRBV29-1; size: NA; D: NA; CDR3: CSAYVQTGNTIYF; DNA: TGCAGCGCTTACGTACAGACGGGAAACACCATATATTTT
J: TRBJ2-5; V: TRBV11-1; size: NA; D: NA; CDR3: CASSSPFGGGYRGTQYF; DNA: TGTGCCAGCAGCTCCCCCTTTGGTGGGGGATACCGGGGGACCCAGTACTTC
J: TRBJ1-2; V: TRBV19; size: NA; D: NA; CDR3: CASSIQGSGYGYTF; DNA: TGTGCCAGTAGTATCCAGGGGAGCGGCTATGGCTACACCTTC
J: TRBJ2-7; V: TRBV5-1; size: once; D: TRBD2; CDR3: CASSLYGKGLGPTYEQYF; DNA: TGCGCCAGCAGCTTGTATGGAAAAGGACTAGGACCGACCTACGAGCAGTACTTC
J: TRBJ2-7; V: TRBV29-1; size: NA; D: TRBD1; CDR3: CSVALYRTGVSYEQYF; DNA: TGCAGCGTAGCTTTATATAGGACAGGGGTTTCCTACGAGCAGTACTTC
J: TRBJ2-3; V: TRBV25-1; size: NA; D: NA; CDR3: CASSARAAASTDTQYF; DNA: TGTGCCAGCAGTGCCCGGGCGGCGGCGTCCACAGATACGCAGTATTTT
J: TRBJ2-5; V: TRBV6-1; size: NA; D: TRBD1; CDR3: CASRQGGGETQYF; DNA: TGTGCCAGCAGACAGGGGGGCGGGGAGACCCAGTACTTC
J: TRBJ1-3; V: TRBV28; size: NA; D: TRBD1; CDR3: CASSLTGGFGNTIYF; DNA: TGTGCCAGCAGTTTAACAGGGGGCTTTGGAAACACCATATATTTT
J: TRBJ2-5; V: TRBV4-2; size: few; D: NA; CDR3: CASSQGGVQETQYF; DNA: TGTGCCAGCAGCCAAGGCGGAGTTCAAGAGACCCAGTACTTC
J: TRBJ1-4; V: TRBV5-1; size: once; D: NA; CDR3: CASSLGGTTTNEKLFF; DNA: TGCGCCAGCAGCTTGGGAGGGACTACAACTAATGAAAAACTGTTTTTT
J: TRBJ2-1; V: TRBV6-1; size: NA; D: TRBD2; CDR3: CASSDGPGLAGGPGQFF; DNA: TGTGCCAGCAGTGATGGTCCGGGACTAGCGGGAGGTCCGGGGCAGTTCTTC
J: TRBJ2-1; V: TRBV5-4; size: NA; D: TRBD1; CDR3: CASSMGQGLNEQFF; DNA: TGTGCCAGCAGCATGGGACAGGGGTTGAATGAGCAGTTCTTC
J: TRBJ2-7; V: TRBV9; size: NA; D: NA; CDR3: CASSVGGRTPYEQYF; DNA: TGTGCCAGCAGCGTAGGGGGACGGACTCCCTACGAGCAGTACTTC
J: TRBJ1-4; V: TRBV18; size: NA; D: TRBD1; CDR3: CASSPRGRGPNEKLFF; DNA: TGTGCCAGCTCACCACGAGGAAGGGGGCCTAATGAAAAACTGTTTTTT
J: TRBJ2-5; V: TRBV18; size: NA; D: NA; CDR3: CASSLRTKQETQYF; DNA: TGTGCCAGCTCACTGCGGACAAAACAAGAGACCCAGTACTTC
J: TRBJ1-3; V: TRBV6-6; size: NA; D: NA; CDR3: CASSYLGTGNTIYF; DNA: TGTGCCAGCAGTTACTTAGGGACTGGAAACACCATATATTTT
J: TRBJ2-2; V: TRBV2; size: NA; D: NA; CDR3: CASSPGPRTGELFF; DNA: TGTGCCAGCAGTCCGGGTCCCCGGACCGGGGAGCTGTTTTTT
J: TRBJ2-5; V: TRBV9; size: NA; D: TRBD1; CDR3: CASSESTGSMETQYF; DNA: TGTGCCAGCAGCGAGTCGACAGGGAGTATGGAGACCCAGTACTTC
J: TRBJ1-1; V: TRBV6-4; size: few; D: NA; CDR3: CASRKGPMNTEAFF; DNA: TGTGCCAGCAGAAAAGGACCCATGAACACTGAAGCTTTCTTT
J: TRBJ1-5; V: TRBV28; size: NA; D: NA; CDR3: CASRAQNQPQHF; DNA: TGTGCCAGCAGAGCACAGAATCAGCCCCAGCATTTT
J: TRBJ1-2; V: TRBV18; size: NA; D: NA; CDR3: CASSPPNHDPRGYTF; DNA: TGTGCCAGCTCACCGCCAAACCACGATCCGCGAGGCTACACCTTC
J: TRBJ1-5; V: TRBV5-4; size: NA; D: NA; CDR3: CASSFLNQPQHF; DNA: TGTGCCAGCAGCTTCCTCAATCAGCCCCAGCATTTT
J: TRBJ1-6; V: TRBV4-1; size: NA; D: NA; CDR3: CASSPGRARVHNSPLHF; DNA: TGCGCCAGCAGCCCCGGTCGGGCCAGGGTCCATAATTCACCCCTCCACTTT
J: TRBJ2-1; V: TRBV5-1; size: NA; D: TRBD2; CDR3: CASSRGLAGSYNEQFF; DNA: TGCGCCAGCAGCCGGGGACTAGCGGGATCCTACAATGAGCAGTTCTTC
J: TRBJ2-3; V: TRBV13; size: NA; D: NA; CDR3: CASSLTGRGTDTQYF; DNA: TGTGCCAGCAGCTTAACGGGTCGCGGCACAGATACGCAGTATTTT
J: TRBJ1-5; V: TRBV28; size: once; D: NA; CDR3: CASSLSGWGRSNQPQHF; DNA: TGTGCCAGCAGTTTATCCGGCTGGGGTAGGAGCAATCAGCCCCAGCATTTT
J: TRBJ2-7; V: TRBV19; size: NA; D: NA; CDR3: CASTGQGSYEQYF; DNA: TGTGCCAGTACCGGGCAGGGATCCTACGAGCAGTACTTC
J: TRBJ2-7; V: TRBV7-2; size: NA; D: TRBD2; CDR3: CASSRSGSVYEQYF; DNA: TGTGCCAGCAGCCGGAGCGGGAGTGTCTACGAGCAGTACTTC
J: TRBJ1-4; V: TRBV6-1; size: NA; D: TRBD1; CDR3: CASRQTGGVEKLFF; DNA: TGTGCCAGCAGACAGACAGGGGGGGTTGAAAAACTGTTTTTT
J: TRBJ1-1; V: TRBV25-1; size: few; D: NA; CDR3: CASSERGARTEAFF; DNA: TGTGCCAGCAGTGAACGGGGGGCGCGCACTGAAGCTTTCTTT
J: TRBJ1-2; V: TRBV28; size: NA; D: NA; CDR3: CASRVAGGADSNYGYTF; DNA: TGTGCCAGCAGGGTAGCGGGGGGCGCGGATTCAAACTATGGCTACACCTTC
J: TRBJ2-1; V: TRBV18; size: NA; D: NA; CDR3: CASTKVRFRLSNPTYNEQFF; DNA: TGTGCCAGCACGAAGGTCAGATTCCGACTATCAAACCCCACCTACAATGAGCAGTTCTTC
J: TRBJ2-7; V: TRBV7-2; size: once; D: NA; CDR3: CASSLALSGLAYEQYF; DNA: TGTGCCAGCAGCTTAGCGCTGAGCGGGCTAGCCTACGAGCAGTACTTC
J: TRBJ1-3; V: TRBV10-3; size: NA; D: NA; CDR3: CATGVRGVSGNTIYF; DNA: TGTGCCACCGGGGTCCGGGGGGTATCTGGAAACACCATATATTTT
J: TRBJ1-1; V: TRBV6-5; size: NA; D: NA; CDR3: CASSKEDAEAFF; DNA: TGTGCCAGCAGCAAAGAGGATGCGGAAGCTTTCTTT
J: TRBJ2-1; V: TRBV5-1; size: NA; D: TRBD1; CDR3: CASSANPGQGVLVGYNEQFF; DNA: TGCGCCAGCAGCGCAAACCCGGGACAGGGGGTGCTAGTAGGCTACAATGAGCAGTTCTTC
J: TRBJ1-5; V: TRBV4-1; size: NA; D: NA; CDR3: CASSPPGQGLQPQHF; DNA: TGCGCCAGCAGCCCCCCCGGGCAGGGGTTGCAGCCCCAGCATTTT
J: TRBJ2-7; V: TRBV6-6; size: NA; D: NA; CDR3: CASSYFKQSYEQYF; DNA: TGTGCCAGCAGTTACTTCAAACAGTCCTACGAGCAGTACTTC
J: TRBJ1-5; V: TRBV5-8; size: once; D: TRBD1; CDR3: CASSRTGSGGPQHF; DNA: TGTGCCAGCAGCCGGACAGGGTCGGGCGGGCCCCAGCATTTT
J: TRBJ2-3; V: TRBV9; size: NA; D: TRBD1; CDR3: CASSATSRQGTDTQYF; DNA: TGTGCCAGCAGCGCCACTTCTAGACAGGGAACAGATACGCAGTATTTT